The clone carrying this T cell receptor beta chain was found a few times. The antigen remains undetermined. One end of the junction varies from germline; a read error may be responsible. This sample is part of a study of CD8 T cells in ankylosing spondylitis. Study-wide findings and caveats: About 8 highly homologous variants formed a TCR beta motif that appeared characteristic of ankylosing spondylitis blood.

One entry per CDR3 protein results from TCRdb running MiXCR on the 5' RACE reads. The table includes under 450,000 distinct CDR3 sequences, roughly 15% detected once. This CDR3 spans 15 amino acids. In germline, CDR1 is SSHAT, CDR2 FNYEAQ (reference sequence). The sequenced sample consisted of blood, either unsorted or a sorted T cell fraction (not recorded which). The clonotype originates from a male donor with ankylosing spondylitis. V usage is TRBV7-7 and J usage is TRBJ2-2, with D possibly matching TRBD1 (6 bases). The CDR3 DNA reads TGTGCTAGCAGACTTGGGGCAGGGGACACCGGGGAGCTGTTTTTT. Its translation is CASRLGAGDTGELFF.